This entry lists 12 T cell receptor beta chains sequenced from one sample in a study of technical replicates of blood from several donors. Assay: immunoSEQ multiplex PCR; the TCRdb copy retains only in-frame clones and omits some. The table lists roughly 100,000 clones, about 96% of them singletons. Sequencing was performed on T cells isolated from PBMCs. The receptor source for this set is a human donor in good health.

The chain joins TRBV28 to TRBJ2-2; 10 bases map to TRBD1. The CDR3 has 15 amino acids. The junction had 3 bases not matched to a gene; V was cut back by 6 bases and J by 2 bases. The germline gives CDR1 MDHEN, CDR2 SYDVKM. This chain's CDR3 is CASRPTGGNTGELFF. The CDR3, as DNA: TGTGCCAGCAGGCCGACAGGGGGCAACACCGGGGAGCTGTTTTTT.

This chain links TRBV6-5 with TRBJ2-7; the D gene is possibly TRBD2 (5 bases). Germline CDR1 is MNHEY and CDR2 is SVGAGI. The CDR3 covers 14 residues. V was pared by 3 bases and J by 2 bases, with 11 bases between. The CDR3 nucleotides are TGTGCCAGCAGTTATTTCGAGGGAACCTACGAGCAGTACTTC. Protein sequence: CASSYFEGTYEQYF.

This rearrangement joins TRBV4-1 to TRBJ2-3, with D unresolved. Germline V CDR1 and CDR2: MGHRA, YSYEKL. The CDR3 has 14 residues. The V end was cut by 4 bases, the J end by 5 bases, with 13 bases between. CDR3 in DNA: TGCGCCAGCAGCCCCTTTTCCGGCGGAGATACGCAGTATTTT. Its translation: CASSPFSGGDTQYF.

This clone was observed a single time. The chain has TRBV7-2 and TRBJ1-1, with 8 bases aligning to TRBD1. V gave up 5 bases and J gave up 6 bases; unmatched junction bases: 5. Germline V gene lookup returns CDR1 SGHTA and CDR2 FQGNSA. The CDR3 contains 13 residues. The CDR3 DNA sequence: TGTGCCAGCAGCAGACAGGGGAGCGCTGAAGCTTTCTTT. Its translation is CASSRQGSAEAFF.

The chain carries TRBV6-6 and TRBJ2-2; 7 bases align to TRBD2. This CDR3 spans 16 amino acids. The junction had 11 bases not matched to a gene; V was cut back by 6 bases and J by 4 bases. CDR1 is MNHNY and CDR2 is SVGAGI in the germline V gene (reference sequence). DNA of the CDR3: TGTGCCAGCAGCACCCGTGGGAGGGCGTTCACCGGGGAGCTGTTTTTT. Amino acid sequence: CASSTRGRAFTGELFF.

The CDR3 sequence is CASSWGQGANEQFF. CDR3 coding DNA: TGTGCCAGCAGCTGGGGACAGGGAGCCAATGAGCAGTTCTTC. The genes are TRBV7-3 and TRBJ2-1; 9 positions match TRBD1. Unmatched junction bases numbered 4, after V lost 4 bases and J lost 6 bases. The CDR3 extends over 14 amino acids. Germline values: CDR1 SGHTA, CDR2 FQGTGA.

This rearrangement joins TRBV9 to TRBJ2-1, with D perhaps TRBD2 (6 bases). In germline, CDR1 is SGDLS, CDR2 YYNGEE. The CDR3 totals 16 residues. V lost 0 bases to trimming and J lost 3 bases, with 13 bases between them. The CDR3 loop is CASSVGRELYYNEQFF. Here the CDR3 DNA reads TGTGCCAGCAGCGTAGGACGGGAGCTTTACTACAATGAGCAGTTCTTC.

The chain links TRBV5-4 to TRBJ2-2; D is undetermined. CDR1 and CDR2 (germline): SGHNT, YYREEE (reference sequence). V was pared by 0 bases and J by 4 bases, with 13 bases between. The CDR3 runs 16 residues. This chain's CDR3 is CASSLEAASFTGELFF. CDR3 DNA: TGTGCCAGCAGCTTGGAGGCGGCAAGTTTCACCGGGGAGCTGTTTTTT.

This clone appeared a single time. This chain uses TRBV27 with TRBJ2-5; D is perhaps TRBD2 (6 bases). The ends were cut back, 6 bases at V and 4 bases at J, with 21 bases in the middle. The CDR3 contains 16 residues. The germline V gene has CDR1 MNHEY and CDR2 SMNVEV (reference sequence). The CDR3 protein is CASSISSGRRGETQYF. As DNA, the CDR3 is TGTGCCAGCAGCATAAGTTCCGGCAGGCGGGGAGAGACCCAGTACTTC.

The chain couples TRBV27 to TRBJ2-7; D is unresolved. V was trimmed by 3 bases and J by 0 bases, leaving 6 bases between them. Per germline, CDR1 MNHEY and CDR2 SMNVEV (reference sequence). The CDR3 spans 13 residues. CDR3 loop: CASSFAISYEQYF. As DNA, the CDR3 is TGTGCCAGCAGTTTTGCTATCTCCTACGAGCAGTACTTC.

This sequence joins TRBV7-2 and TRBJ2-3; tentative D call: TRBD2 (6 bases). Deletions cut 5 bases from V and 2 bases from J, with 8 bases between. This CDR3 is built from 13 residues. CDR1 is SGHTA, CDR2 FQGNSA, per germline. The CDR3 DNA reads as TGTGCCAGCAGCCCGGACTACACAGATACGCAGTATTTT. Its protein product is CASSPDYTDTQYF.

CDR3 sequence (DNA): TGTGCCAGCAGCCTTACTAGGTTTCCGATCGATGAGCAGTTCTTC. This gives the protein CASSLTRFPIDEQFF. V usage is TRBV11-3 and J usage is TRBJ2-1; perhaps TRBD2 as D (5 bases). CDR1 and CDR2 (germline): SGHNT, YENEEA. The CDR3 covers 15 residues. Between the trimmed V and J ends, which lost 5 bases and 8 bases, there was a span of 19 bases.